Presented here are 9 T cell receptor beta chains from one specimen sequenced in a study of T cell responses to AZD1222 COVID-19 vaccine. The method was immunoSEQ multiplex PCR; TCRdb's version includes in-frame clones alone and lacks a portion of them. The sample holds 150,000 to 170,000 clones; about 86% are singletons and the top ten take 5.5%. This specimen was peripheral blood, taken on day 0 of MenACWY control vaccination. The receptors were gathered from an adult in good health.

Only one count was recorded for this clone. The chain links TRBV11-3 to TRBJ2-2; 10 nucleotides align to TRBD1. Germline V CDR1 and CDR2: SGHNT, YENEEA. The V and J ends lost 5 bases and 8 bases, in that order; junction bases with no gene match: 14. This CDR3 is 17 amino acids long. CDR3 sequence: CASSPGPGQGLAGELFF. The CDR3 nucleotides are TGTGCCAGCAGCCCGGGACCGGGACAGGGGCTTGCAGGGGAGCTGTTTTTT.

This chain connects TRBV9 to TRBJ2-7; D might be TRBD1 (6 bases). The V end lost 4 bases, the J end lost 2 bases, and 16 bases lay between the germline ends. CDR1 SGDLS and CDR2 YYNGEE come from the germline V gene. This CDR3 is built from 15 residues. Here the CDR3 DNA reads TGTGCCAGCAGCATCGACACAGGGCTGGCCTACGAGCAGTACTTC. Translating gives CASSIDTGLAYEQYF.

This chain connects TRBV25-1 to TRBJ2-5; TRBD1 agrees at 8 bases. V shed 5 bases, J shed 4 bases, and the junction held 6 bases outside the gene matches. Germline CDR1 is MGHDK and CDR2 is SYGVNS. CDR3 length equals 14 residues. CDR3 region: CASSLSQGGETQYF. The CDR3, as DNA: TGTGCCAGCAGTCTATCACAGGGGGGAGAGACCCAGTACTTC. Full variable domain (rest looked up from reference TRBV25-1 and TRBJ2-5): EADIYQTPRYLVIGTGKKITLECSQTMGHDKMYWYQQDPGMELHLIHYSYGVNSTEKGDLSSESTVSRIRTEHFPLTLESARPSHTSQYLCASSLSQGGETQYFGPGTRLLVL.

V usage is TRBV7-9 and J usage is TRBJ2-5; D is unclear. Trimming left V 2 bases short and J 0 bases short, with 7 bases between. This CDR3 contains 14 residues. CDR1 and CDR2 from the germline V gene are SEHNR and FQNEAQ (reference sequence). The chain's CDR3 is CASSLRVNQETQYF. The DNA for the CDR3 is TGTGCCAGCAGCTTAAGGGTAAACCAAGAGACCCAGTACTTC.

This clone was found a few times. The rearrangement uses TRBV7-9 and TRBJ2-3, with TRBD1 as a possible D gene (5 bases). This CDR3 has 12 amino acids. The V end was cut by 6 bases, the J end by 4 bases, with 8 bases between. Germline lookup yields CDR1 SEHNR and CDR2 FQNEAQ (reference sequence). CDR3 DNA: TGTGCCAGCAGTCAAGGGGCAGATACGCAGTATTTT. Protein product: CASSQGADTQYF.

The V call is TRBV11-2, the J call TRBJ2-7, with 12 nucleotides matching TRBD2. V lost 8 bases and J lost 7; bases outside the gene matches: 18. Per the germline V gene, CDR1 is SGHAT and CDR2 is FQNNGV. The CDR3 spans 17 residues. The CDR3 nucleotides are TGTGCCAGCTCCGACCTGGGACTAGCGGGTCCTGGGGGTGAGCAGTACTTC. It is translated as CASSDLGLAGPGGEQYF.

The gene calls are TRBV9 and TRBJ1-2, with 9 bases lining up with TRBD1. CDR3 length: 13 amino acids. Germline V gene data show CDR1 as SGDLS and CDR2 as YYNGEE. J lost 7 bases, V lost 0 bases, and 1 base had no gene match. The CDR3 loop reads CASSVVTGGGYTF. CDR3 nucleotide sequence: TGTGCCAGCAGCGTAGTGACAGGGGGTGGCTACACCTTC.

The chain links TRBV27 to TRBJ1-6; 7 bases line up with TRBD1. Per the germline V gene, CDR1 is MNHEY and CDR2 is SMNVEV (reference sequence). The CDR3 sequence is 13 residues long. The trim removed 6 bases at V and 10 bases at J, leaving 6 bases unmatched. DNA of the CDR3: TGTGCCAGCAGCCCAACAGGGGTCTCACCCCTCCACTTT. Its translation is CASSPTGVSPLHF.

This clone was counted a single time. The chain carries TRBV7-2 and TRBJ1-6, with D possibly TRBD1 on 5 matching bases. The ends were cut back, 5 bases at V and 9 bases at J, with 20 bases in the middle. The CDR3 length is 16 residues. In germline, CDR1 is SGHTA, CDR2 FQGNSA. The CDR3 DNA reads TGTGCCAGCAGCCCGTCGGGGGGGGGAATTGTTTCACCCCTCCACTTT. This sequence encodes CASSPSGGGIVSPLHF. Complete variable domain (other parts from reference TRBV7-2 and TRBJ1-6): GAGVSQSPSNKVTEKGKDVELRCDPISGHTALYWYRQSLGQGLEFLIYFQGNSAPDKSGLPSDRFSAERTGGSVSTLTIQRTQQEDSAVYLCASSPSGGGIVSPLHFGNGTRLTVT.